The T cell receptor (beta chain) described here comes from a study of beta chain features in type 1 diabetes. The wider study: Examined across all samples were around 110,000,000 sorted cells. Study findings and constraints: A moderate, significant TCRB CDR3 shortening appeared in type 1 diabetes across four CD4+ subsets.

Reverse transcribing all isolated RNA meant expressed TCRB transcripts were sequenced. Produced via immunoSEQ multiplex PCR; TCRdb's table is partial and in-frame only. The table has 330,000 or so clones, roughly 12% seen once; the top ten hold approximately 0.01%. Via CD45RO/CCR7/CD25/CD127/CD95/CD27, cells of the CD4+ naive, central memory, regulatory and stem cell-like memory subsets were sorted. Sorted populations were all over 98% pure. This clone was picked up a small number of times. What it binds is not known. CDR1 MDHEN and CDR2 SYDVKM come from the germline V gene. Trimming cost V 6 bases and J 0 bases; bases outside gene matches: 11. The CDR3 sequence is 16 residues long.

This TCR was sampled from a young woman with type 1 diabetes. The chain is built from TRBV28 and TRBJ2-7, with 7 bases that match TRBD1. The sequencing sample was made of naive CD4+ T cells from blood. CDR3 nucleotide sequence: TGTGCCAGCAGACCCCCCGGACAGGTAATCTCCTACGAGCAGTACTTC. Translation gives CASRPPGQVISYEQYF. The whole variable domain, remainder taken from reference TRBV28 and TRBJ2-7, is DVKVTQSSRYLVKRTGEKVFLECVQDMDHENMFWYRQDPGLGLRLIYFSYDVKMKEKGDIPEGYSVSREKKERFSLILESASTNQTSMYLCASRPPGQVISYEQYFGPGTRLTVT.